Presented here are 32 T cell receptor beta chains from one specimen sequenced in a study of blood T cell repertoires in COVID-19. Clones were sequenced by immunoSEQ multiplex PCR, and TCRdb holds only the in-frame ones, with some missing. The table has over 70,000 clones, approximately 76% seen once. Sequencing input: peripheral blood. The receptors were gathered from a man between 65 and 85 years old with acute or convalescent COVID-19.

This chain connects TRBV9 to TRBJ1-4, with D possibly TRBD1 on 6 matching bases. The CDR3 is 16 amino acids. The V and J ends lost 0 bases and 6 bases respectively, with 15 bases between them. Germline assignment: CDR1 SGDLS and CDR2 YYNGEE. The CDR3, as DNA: TGTGCCAGCAGCGTAGCCCCCACAGGGTCCGATGAAAAACTGTTTTTT. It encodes CASSVAPTGSDEKLFF.

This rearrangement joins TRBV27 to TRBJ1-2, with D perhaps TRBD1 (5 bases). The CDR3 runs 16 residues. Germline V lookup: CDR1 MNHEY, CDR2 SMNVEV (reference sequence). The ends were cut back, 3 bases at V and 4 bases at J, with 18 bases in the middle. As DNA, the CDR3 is TGTGCCAGCAGTTTTTACTCCGGGACTGCGGGCTATGGCTACACCTTC. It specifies CASSFYSGTAGYGYTF.

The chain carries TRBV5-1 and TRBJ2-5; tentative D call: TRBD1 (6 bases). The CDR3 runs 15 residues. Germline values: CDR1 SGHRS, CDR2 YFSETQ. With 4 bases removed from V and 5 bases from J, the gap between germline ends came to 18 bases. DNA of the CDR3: TGCGCCAGCAGCGCCCGACAGGCGATCGGGGAGACCCAGTACTTC. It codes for CASSARQAIGETQYF.

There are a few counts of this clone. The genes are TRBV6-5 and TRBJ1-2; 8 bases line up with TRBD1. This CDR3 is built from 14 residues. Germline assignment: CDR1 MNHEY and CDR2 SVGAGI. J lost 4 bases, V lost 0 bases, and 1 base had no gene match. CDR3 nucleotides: TGTGCCAGCAGTTACTCGGGACAGGCCTATGGCTACACCTTC. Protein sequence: CASSYSGQAYGYTF.

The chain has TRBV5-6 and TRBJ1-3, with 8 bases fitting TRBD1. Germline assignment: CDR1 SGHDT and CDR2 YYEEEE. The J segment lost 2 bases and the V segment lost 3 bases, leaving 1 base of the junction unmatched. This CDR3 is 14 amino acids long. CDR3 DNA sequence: TGTGCCAGCAGCTCGACAGGGGCTGGAAACACCATATATTTT. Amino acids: CASSSTGAGNTIYF.

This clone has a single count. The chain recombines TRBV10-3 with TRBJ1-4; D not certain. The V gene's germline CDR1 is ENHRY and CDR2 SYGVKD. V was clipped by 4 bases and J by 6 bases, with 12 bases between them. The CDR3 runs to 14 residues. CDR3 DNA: TGTGCCATCAGTGCGCGAGAGGGCGATGAAAAACTGTTTTTT. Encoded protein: CAISAREGDEKLFF.

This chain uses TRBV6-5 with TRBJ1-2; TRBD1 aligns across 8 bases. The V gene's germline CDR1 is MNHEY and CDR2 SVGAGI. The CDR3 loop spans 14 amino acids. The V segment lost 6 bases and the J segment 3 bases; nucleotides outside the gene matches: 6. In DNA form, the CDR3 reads TGTGCCAGCAGCCGGGGGACAGGCGACTATGGCTACACCTTC. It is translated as CASSRGTGDYGYTF.

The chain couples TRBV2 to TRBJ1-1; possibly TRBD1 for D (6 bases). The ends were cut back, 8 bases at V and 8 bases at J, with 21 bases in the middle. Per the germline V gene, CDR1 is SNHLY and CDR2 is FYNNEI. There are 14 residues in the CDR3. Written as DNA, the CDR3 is TGTGCCAGCTCCTCACAGGGACCTATTTCCGAAGCTTTCTTT. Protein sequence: CASSSQGPISEAFF.

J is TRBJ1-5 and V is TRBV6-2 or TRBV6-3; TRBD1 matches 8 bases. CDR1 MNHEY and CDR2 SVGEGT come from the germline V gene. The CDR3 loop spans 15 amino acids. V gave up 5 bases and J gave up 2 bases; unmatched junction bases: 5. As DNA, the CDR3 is TGTGCCAGCAGTCGCAGGGGGCTCGGCAATCAGCCCCAGCATTTT. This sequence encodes CASSRRGLGNQPQHF.

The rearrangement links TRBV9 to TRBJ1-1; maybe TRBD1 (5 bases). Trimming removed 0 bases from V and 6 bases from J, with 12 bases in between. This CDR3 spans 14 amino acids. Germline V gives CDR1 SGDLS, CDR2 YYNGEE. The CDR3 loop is CASSVGTGGAEAFF. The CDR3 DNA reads TGTGCCAGCAGCGTAGGTACAGGAGGGGCTGAAGCTTTCTTT.

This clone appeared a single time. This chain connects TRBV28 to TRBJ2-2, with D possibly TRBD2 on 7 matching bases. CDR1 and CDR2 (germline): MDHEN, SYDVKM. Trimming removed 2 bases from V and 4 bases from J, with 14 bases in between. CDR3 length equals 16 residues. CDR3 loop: CASSLGGADFTGELFF. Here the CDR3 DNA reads TGTGCCAGCAGTTTAGGGGGGGCAGACTTCACCGGGGAGCTGTTTTTT.

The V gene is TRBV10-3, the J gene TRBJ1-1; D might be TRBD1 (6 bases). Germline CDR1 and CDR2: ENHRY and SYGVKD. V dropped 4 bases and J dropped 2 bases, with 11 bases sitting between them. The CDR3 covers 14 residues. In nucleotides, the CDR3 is TGTGCCATCAGTGTCCTGGGGGCTAACACTGAAGCTTTCTTT. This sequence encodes CAISVLGANTEAFF.

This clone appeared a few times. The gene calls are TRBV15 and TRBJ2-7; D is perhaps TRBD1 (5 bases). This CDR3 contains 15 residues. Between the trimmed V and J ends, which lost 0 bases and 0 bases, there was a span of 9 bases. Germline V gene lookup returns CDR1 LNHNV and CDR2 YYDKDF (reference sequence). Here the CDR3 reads CATSRDQGTSYEQYF. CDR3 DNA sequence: TGTGCCACCAGCAGAGATCAGGGCACCTCCTACGAGCAGTACTTC.

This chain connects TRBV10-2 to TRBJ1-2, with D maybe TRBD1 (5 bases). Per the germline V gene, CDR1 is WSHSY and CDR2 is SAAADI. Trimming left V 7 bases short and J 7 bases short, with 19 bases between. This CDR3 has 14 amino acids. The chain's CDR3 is CASTESNGGSGYTF. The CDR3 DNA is TGCGCCAGCACTGAATCCAACGGGGGGTCTGGCTACACCTTC.

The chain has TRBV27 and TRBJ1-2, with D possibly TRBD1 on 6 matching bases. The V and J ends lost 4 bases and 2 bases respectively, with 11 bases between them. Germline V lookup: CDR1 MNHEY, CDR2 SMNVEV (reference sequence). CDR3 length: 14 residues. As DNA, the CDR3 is TGTGCCAGCAGTTCGGCAGGGGTAAACTATGGCTACACCTTC. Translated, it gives CASSSAGVNYGYTF.

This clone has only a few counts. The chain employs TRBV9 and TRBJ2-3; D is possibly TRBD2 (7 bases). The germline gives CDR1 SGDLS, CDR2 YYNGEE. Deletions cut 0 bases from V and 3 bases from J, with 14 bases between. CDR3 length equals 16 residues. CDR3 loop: CASSVDGGARTDTQYF. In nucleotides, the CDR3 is TGTGCCAGCAGCGTAGATGGGGGGGCCAGGACAGATACGCAGTATTTT.

The CDR3: CASSLPTTQDSRTEAFF. In DNA, the CDR3 is TGTGCCAGCAGTTTACCAACCACTCAAGACAGTAGGACTGAAGCTTTCTTT. The chain uses TRBV28 and TRBJ1-1; a possible D gene is TRBD1 (5 bases). Germline lookup yields CDR1 MDHEN and CDR2 SYDVKM. CDR3 size: 17 residues. V was cut by 2 bases and J by 5 bases, with 21 bases left in between. The variable domain in full, completed from reference TRBV28 and TRBJ1-1, reads DVKVTQSSRYLVKRTGEKVFLECVQDMDHENMFWYRQDPGLGLRLIYFSYDVKMKEKGDIPEGYSVSREKKERFSLILESASTNQTSMYLCASSLPTTQDSRTEAFFGQGTRLTVV.

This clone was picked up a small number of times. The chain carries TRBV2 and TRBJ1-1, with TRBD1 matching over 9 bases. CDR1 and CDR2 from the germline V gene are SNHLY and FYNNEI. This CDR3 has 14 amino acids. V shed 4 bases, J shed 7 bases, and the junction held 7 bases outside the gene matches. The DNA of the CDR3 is TGTGCCAGCAGTGGCTGGACAGGGGAGGGTGAAGCTTTCTTT. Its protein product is CASSGWTGEGEAFF. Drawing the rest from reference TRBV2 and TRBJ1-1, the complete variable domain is EPEVTQTPSHQVTQMGQEVILRCVPISNHLYFYWYRQILGQKVEFLVSFYNNEISEKSEIFDDQFSVERPDGSNFTLKIRSTKLEDSAMYFCASSGWTGEGEAFFGQGTRLTVV.

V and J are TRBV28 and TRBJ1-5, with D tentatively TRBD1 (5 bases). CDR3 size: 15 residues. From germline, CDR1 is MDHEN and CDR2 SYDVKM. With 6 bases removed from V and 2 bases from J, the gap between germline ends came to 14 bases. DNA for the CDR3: TGTGCCAGCAGCCCGACCAGGGTGGGCAATCAGCCCCAGCATTTT. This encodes CASSPTRVGNQPQHF.

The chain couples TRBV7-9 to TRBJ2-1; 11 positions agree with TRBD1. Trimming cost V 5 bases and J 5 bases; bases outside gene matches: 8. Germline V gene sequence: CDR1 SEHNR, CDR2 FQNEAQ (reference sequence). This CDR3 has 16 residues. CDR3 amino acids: CASSGQGAVEHNEQFF. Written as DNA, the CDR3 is TGTGCCAGCAGCGGACAGGGGGCGGTGGAACACAATGAGCAGTTCTTC.

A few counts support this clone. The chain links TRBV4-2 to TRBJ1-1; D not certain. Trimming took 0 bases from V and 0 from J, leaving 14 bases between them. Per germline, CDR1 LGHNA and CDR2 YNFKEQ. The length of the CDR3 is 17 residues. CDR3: CASSQEASRGMNTEAFF. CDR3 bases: TGTGCCAGCAGCCAAGAGGCCTCGAGAGGTATGAACACTGAAGCTTTCTTT.

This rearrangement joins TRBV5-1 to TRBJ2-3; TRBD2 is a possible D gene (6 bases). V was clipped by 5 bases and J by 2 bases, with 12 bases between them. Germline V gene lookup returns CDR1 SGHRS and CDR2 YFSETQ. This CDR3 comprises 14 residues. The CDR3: CASRGGSATDTQYF. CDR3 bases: TGCGCCAGCAGGGGAGGCAGCGCCACAGATACGCAGTATTTT.

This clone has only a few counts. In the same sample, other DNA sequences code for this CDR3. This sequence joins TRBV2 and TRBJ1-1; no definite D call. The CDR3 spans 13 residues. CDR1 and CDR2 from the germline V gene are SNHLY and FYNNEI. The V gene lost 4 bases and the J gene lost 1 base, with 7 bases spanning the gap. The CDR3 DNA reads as TGTGCCAGCAGTGTGCGGGGGAACACTGAAGCTTTCTTT. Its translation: CASSVRGNTEAFF.

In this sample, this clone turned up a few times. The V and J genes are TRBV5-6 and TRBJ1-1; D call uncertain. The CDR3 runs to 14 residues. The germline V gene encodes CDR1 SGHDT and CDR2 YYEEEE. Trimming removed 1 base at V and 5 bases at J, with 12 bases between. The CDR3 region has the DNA TGTGCCAGCAGCTTGATTCGGGGTGGGACTGAAGCTTTCTTT. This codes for CASSLIRGGTEAFF.

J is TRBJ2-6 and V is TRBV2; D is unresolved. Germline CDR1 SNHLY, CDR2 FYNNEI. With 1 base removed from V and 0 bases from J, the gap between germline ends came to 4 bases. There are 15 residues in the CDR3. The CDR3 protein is CASSEGSSGANVLTF. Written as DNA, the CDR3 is TGTGCCAGCAGTGAAGGGAGCTCTGGGGCCAACGTCCTGACTTTC.

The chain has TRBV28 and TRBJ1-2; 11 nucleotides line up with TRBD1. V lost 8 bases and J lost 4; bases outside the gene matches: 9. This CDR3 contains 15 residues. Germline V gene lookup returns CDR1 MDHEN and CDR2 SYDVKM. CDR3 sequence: CASSMGGTGGYGYTF. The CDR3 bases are TGTGCCAGCTCCATGGGGGGGACAGGGGGCTATGGCTACACCTTC.

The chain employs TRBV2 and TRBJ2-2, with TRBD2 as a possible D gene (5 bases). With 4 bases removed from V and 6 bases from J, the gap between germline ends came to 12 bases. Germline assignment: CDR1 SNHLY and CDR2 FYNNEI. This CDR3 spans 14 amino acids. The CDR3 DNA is TGTGCCAGCAGTGGGGTGAGGGTTGCCGGGGAGCTGTTTTTT. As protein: CASSGVRVAGELFF.

CDR3 protein: CASSLFTGGDYGYTF. In DNA, the CDR3 is TGTGCCAGCTCACTCTTCACAGGGGGCGACTATGGCTACACCTTC. V and J are TRBV18 and TRBJ1-2; 9 bases are a match to TRBD1. There are 15 residues in the CDR3. In germline, CDR1 is KGHSH, CDR2 LQKENI. After removal of 4 bases from V and 3 bases from J, the junction contained 6 bases not matched to a gene.

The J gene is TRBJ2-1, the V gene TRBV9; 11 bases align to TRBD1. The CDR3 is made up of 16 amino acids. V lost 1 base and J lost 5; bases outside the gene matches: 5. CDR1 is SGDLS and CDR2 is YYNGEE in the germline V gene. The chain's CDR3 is CASSVSGQGANNEQFF. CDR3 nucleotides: TGTGCCAGCAGCGTAAGTGGACAGGGGGCCAACAATGAGCAGTTCTTC.

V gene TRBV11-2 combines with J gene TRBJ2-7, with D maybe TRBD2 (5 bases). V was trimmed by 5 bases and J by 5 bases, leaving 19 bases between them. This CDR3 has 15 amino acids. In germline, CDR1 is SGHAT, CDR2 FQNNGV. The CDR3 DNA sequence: TGTGCCAGCAGCCACGTTCGAACCAGAGGGAACGAGCAGTACTTC. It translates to CASSHVRTRGNEQYF.

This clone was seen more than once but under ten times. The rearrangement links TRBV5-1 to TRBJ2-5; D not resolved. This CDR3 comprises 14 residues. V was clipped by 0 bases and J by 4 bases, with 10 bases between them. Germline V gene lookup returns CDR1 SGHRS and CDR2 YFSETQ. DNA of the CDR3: TGCGCCAGCAGCTTGGGTGCGAGGATAGAGACCCAGTACTTC. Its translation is CASSLGARIETQYF.

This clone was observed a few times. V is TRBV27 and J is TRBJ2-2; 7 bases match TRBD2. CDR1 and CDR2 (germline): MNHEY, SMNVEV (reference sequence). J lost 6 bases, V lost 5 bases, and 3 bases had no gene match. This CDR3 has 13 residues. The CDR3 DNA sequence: TGTGCCAGCAGTGGACGGGGGGCCGGGGAGCTGTTTTTT. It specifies CASSGRGAGELFF.